The clone carrying this T cell receptor (beta chain) was counted once. This sample is drawn from a study of blood T cell repertoires in COVID-19. Study-level information: Whether acute or convalescent, the COVID-19 samples came from the United States, Italy and Spain. Sources were T cells, B-cell-depleted T cells, or PBMCs; the material itself was cDNA or gDNA.

Seattle participants joined during active infection and were tracked over time. The authors' processing: The assay estimated nucleated cells by amplifying reference gene primers. Measured with immunoSEQ multiplex PCR; TCRdb has only the in-frame clones, and not every one. V and J calls and clone size are copied from that table; D and trimming were computed from the DNA. The sample yields over 85,000 clones, approximately 90% seen once. V was pared by 3 bases and J by 4 bases, with 10 bases of the junction left unmatched. Germline-derived CDR1 and CDR2 are SGDLS and YYNGEE. CDR3 length: 17 amino acids.

The chain recombines TRBV9 with TRBJ1-2, with TRBD1 matching 12 bases. This TCR was sampled from a human donor with COVID-19, enrolled during active disease. The donor label of this sample is uncertain. Sequencing used peripheral blood. The CDR3, as DNA: TGTGCCAGCAGCGGATCCGGGACAGGGGGCGCTGGCTATGGCTACACCTTC. Translating gives CASSGSGTGGAGYGYTF.